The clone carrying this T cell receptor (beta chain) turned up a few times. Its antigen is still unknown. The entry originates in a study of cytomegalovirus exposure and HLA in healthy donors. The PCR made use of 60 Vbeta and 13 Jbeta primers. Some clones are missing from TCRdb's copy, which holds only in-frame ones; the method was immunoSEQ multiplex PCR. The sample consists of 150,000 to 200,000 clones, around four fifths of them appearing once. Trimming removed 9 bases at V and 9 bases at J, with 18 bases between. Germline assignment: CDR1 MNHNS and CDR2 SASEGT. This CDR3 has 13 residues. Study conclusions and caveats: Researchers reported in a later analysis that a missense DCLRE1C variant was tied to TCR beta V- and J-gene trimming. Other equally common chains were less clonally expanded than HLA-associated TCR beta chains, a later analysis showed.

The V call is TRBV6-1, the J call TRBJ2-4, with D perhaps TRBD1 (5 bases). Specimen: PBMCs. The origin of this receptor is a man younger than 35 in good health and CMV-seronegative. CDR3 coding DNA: TGTGCCAGTACCCAGGCCAGGGTGGGCATTCAGTACTTC. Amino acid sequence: CASTQARVGIQYF.